Listed below are T cell receptor beta chains from one sample, sequenced in a study of blood T cell repertoires in COVID-19. The method was immunoSEQ multiplex PCR; TCRdb's version includes in-frame clones alone and lacks a portion of them. Counted here are almost 400,000 clones, roughly 86% occurring once; the ten biggest clones make up 1.5% to 2%. The sequenced sample was PBMCs or T cells enriched from blood (not recorded which). The origin of the receptors is a woman aged 25 to 45 who had recovered from COVID-19. Both conserved end residues are part of each CDR3. The D gene is left open where the match is weak. The size of a clone is reported for some rows only, either as once, few or many, or as a class for expanded clones.

TRBV9	-	TRBD2	TRBJ2-1	CASSAPGPGTSGRNEQFF	TGTGCCAGCAGCGCACCCGGCCCAGGGACTAGCGGGAGGAATGAGCAGTTCTTC
TRBV11-2	-	-	TRBJ2-3	CASSLEGLTDTQYF	TGTGCCAGCAGCTTGGAGGGACTCACAGATACGCAGTATTTT
TRBV2	-	-	TRBJ1-6	CASSGASNSPLHF	TGTGCCAGCTCAGGGGCGTCGAATTCACCCCTCCACTTT
TRBV7-3	few	TRBD2	TRBJ2-7	CASSLRRTSGTGEQYF	TGTGCCAGCAGCTTACGCAGGACTAGCGGGACCGGCGAGCAGTACTTC
TRBV13	-	-	TRBJ1-1	CASSLNGGVGTEAFF	TGTGCCAGCAGCTTAAATGGAGGTGTCGGCACTGAAGCTTTCTTT
TRBV6-5	-	-	TRBJ2-1	CASSYSPRGTRNEQFF	TGTGCCAGCAGTTACTCCCCTAGAGGTACACGGAATGAGCAGTTCTTC
TRBV7-2	-	-	TRBJ2-4	CASSAVAKNIQYF	TGTGCCAGCAGCGCAGTAGCCAAAAACATTCAGTACTTC
TRBV28	few	-	TRBJ2-1	CASGRGEQFF	TGTGCCTCAGGACGGGGGGAGCAGTTCTTC
TRBV7-3	once	-	TRBJ2-1	CASSLLGVDEQFF	TGTGCCAGCAGCTTATTAGGGGTGGATGAGCAGTTCTTC
TRBV28	-	-	TRBJ2-5	CASSIPLGPQETQYF	TGTGCCAGCAGTATCCCCTTGGGGCCCCAAGAGACCCAGTACTTC
TRBV2	-	TRBD2	TRBJ2-5	CASSVTSGAEETQYF	TGTGCCAGCAGTGTCACTAGCGGGGCCGAAGAGACCCAGTACTTC
TRBV27	-	TRBD1	TRBJ1-5	CASSWGQGDQPQHF	TGTGCCAGCAGTTGGGGACAGGGAGATCAGCCCCAGCATTTT
TRBV7-9	-	TRBD1	TRBJ1-1	CASSRQGIVNTEAFF	TGTGCCAGCAGCCGACAGGGCATAGTGAACACTGAAGCTTTCTTT
TRBV15	-	-	TRBJ1-1	CATSRDRMRDTEAFF	TGTGCCACCAGCAGAGATCGAATGAGGGACACTGAAGCTTTCTTT
TRBV6-5	-	-	TRBJ2-2	CASSYGQNGELFF	TGTGCCAGCAGTTACGGCCAGAACGGGGAGCTGTTTTTT
TRBV29-1	-	-	TRBJ1-1	CSAESGSNTEAFF	TGCAGCGCCGAATCGGGATCGAACACTGAAGCTTTCTTT
TRBV6-5	once	TRBD1	TRBJ1-6	CASRIVGQGNSPLHF	TGTGCCAGCAGAATCGTTGGACAGGGGAATTCACCCCTCCACTTT
TRBV30	-	TRBD1	TRBJ1-1	CAWSVRGQGVGNTEAFF	TGTGCCTGGAGTGTACGGGGACAGGGGGTCGGGAACACTGAAGCTTTCTTT
TRBV4-2	-	-	TRBJ1-1	CASSLSGVGTEAFF	TGTGCCAGCAGCCTCTCGGGGGTAGGCACTGAAGCTTTCTTT
TRBV30	-	-	TRBJ1-1	CAWAREGEAFF	TGTGCCTGGGCTAGGGAGGGTGAAGCTTTCTTT
TRBV19	once	-	TRBJ1-2	CASTIGVNYYGYTF	TGTGCCAGTACAATCGGTGTTAACTATTATGGCTACACCTTC
TRBV19	once	-	TRBJ1-5	CASSGGIRQNQPQHF	TGTGCCAGTAGTGGGGGGATCCGACAGAATCAGCCCCAGCATTTT
TRBV15	-	-	TRBJ1-3	CATAGRDSGNTIYF	TGTGCCACAGCTGGGCGGGACTCTGGAAACACCATATATTTT
TRBV24-1	-	-	TRBJ2-3	CATSDPGYSDTQYF	TGTGCCACCAGTGACCCGGGGTATTCAGATACGCAGTATTTT
TRBV4-1	-	-	TRBJ2-7	CASSQEQPSYEQYF	TGCGCCAGCAGCCAAGAACAGCCTTCCTACGAGCAGTACTTC